This TCR beta chain was identified in a study of Graves' ophthalmopathy and Graves' hyperthyroidism. RNA transcripts were the template, and TCR beta CDR3 regions were amplified from them. RT-PCR with HTBI primers came first, then second-round multiplex PCR. One entry per CDR3 protein results from TCRdb running MiXCR on the multiplex PCR reads. The sample shows around 1.1 million distinct CDR3 sequences, about 36% of them seen only once. General observations from the study: The model's prediction of ophthalmopathy progression had 70.59% sensitivity and approximately 77% specificity. In separating ophthalmopathy from stable hyperthyroidism, a 13-signature model achieved around 85% sensitivity and around 80% specificity.

This CDR3 comprises 13 residues. Between the trimmed V and J ends, which lost 6 bases and 8 bases, there was a span of 16 bases. Note on this clonotype: The target antigen is unknown.

The gene calls are TRBV12-3 or TRBV12-4 and TRBJ1-2; D is undetermined. The sequenced sample consisted of peripheral blood or thyroid tissue (not recorded which). The TCR sequence derives from an adult man with Graves' hyperthyroidism. CDR3 region: CASSPLSPRGYTF. In DNA, the CDR3 is TGTGCCAGCAGCCCCCTCTCTCCGAGAGGCTACACCTTC.